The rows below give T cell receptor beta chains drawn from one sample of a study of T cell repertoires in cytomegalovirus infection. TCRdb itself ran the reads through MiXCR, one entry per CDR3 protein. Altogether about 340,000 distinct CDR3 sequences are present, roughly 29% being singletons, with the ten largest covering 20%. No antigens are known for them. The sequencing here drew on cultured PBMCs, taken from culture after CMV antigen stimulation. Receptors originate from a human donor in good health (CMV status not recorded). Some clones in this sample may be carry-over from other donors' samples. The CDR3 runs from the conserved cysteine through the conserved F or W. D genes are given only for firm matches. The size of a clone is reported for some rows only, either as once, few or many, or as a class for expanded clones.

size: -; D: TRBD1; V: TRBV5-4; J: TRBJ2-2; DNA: TGTGCCAGCAACCGGGACAGGGCCGACACCGGGGAGCTGTTTTTT; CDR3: CASNRDRADTGELFF
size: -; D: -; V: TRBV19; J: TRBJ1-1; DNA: TGTGCCAGTAGTATAACGAGGCGGTTGAACACTGAAGCTTTCTTT; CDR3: CASSITRRLNTEAFF
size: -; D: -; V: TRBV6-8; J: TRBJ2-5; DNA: TGTGCCAGCAGTAATGAATACGCCATACAAGAGACCCAGTACTTC; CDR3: CASSNEYAIQETQYF
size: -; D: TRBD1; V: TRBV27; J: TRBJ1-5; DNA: TGTGCCAGCCGCTTGGGACAGGGGGCGGGGCAGCCCCAGCATTTT; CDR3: CASRLGQGAGQPQHF
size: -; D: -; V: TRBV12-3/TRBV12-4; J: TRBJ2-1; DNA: TGTGCCAGCAGCACCCCGGTCGGGGTTGAGCAGTTCTTC; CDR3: CASSTPVGVEQFF
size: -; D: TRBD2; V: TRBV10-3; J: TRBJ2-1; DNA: TGTGCCATCAGTGAGCGTAGCGGGAGGAGCTCCTACAATGAGCAGTTCTTC; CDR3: CAISERSGRSSYNEQFF
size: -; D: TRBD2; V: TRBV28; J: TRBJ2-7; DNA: TGTGCCAGCAGTATCGGACTAGCGGGAGCCTACGAGCAGTACTTC; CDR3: CASSIGLAGAYEQYF
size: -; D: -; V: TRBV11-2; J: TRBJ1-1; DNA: TGTGCCAGCAGCTCCCTGACAGCGGGGGCTTTCTTT; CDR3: CASSSLTAGAFF
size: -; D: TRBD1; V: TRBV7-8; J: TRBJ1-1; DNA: TGTGCCAGCAGCTTAGCGGGAACAGGGGCTGAAGCTTTCTTT; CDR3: CASSLAGTGAEAFF
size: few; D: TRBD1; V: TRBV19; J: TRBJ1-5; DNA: TGTGCCAGTAGTGTCTTTTGGGACAGACCCGGAGTTTATAGCAATCAGCCCCAGCATTTT; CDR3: CASSVFWDRPGVYSNQPQHF
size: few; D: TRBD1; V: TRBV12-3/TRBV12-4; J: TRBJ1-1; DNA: TGTGCCAGCAGTGACAGGGAATTGAACACTGAAGCTTTCTTT; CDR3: CASSDRELNTEAFF
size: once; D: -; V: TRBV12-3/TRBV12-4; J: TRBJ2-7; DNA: TGTGCCAGCAGTTTAGGCCCCCCGCAAGCGTACTTC; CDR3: CASSLGPPQAYF
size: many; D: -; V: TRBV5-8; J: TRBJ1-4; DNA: TGTGCCAGCAGCTGGGACCCAGCAACTAATGAAAAACTGTTTTTT; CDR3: CASSWDPATNEKLFF
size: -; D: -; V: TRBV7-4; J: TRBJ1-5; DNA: TGTGCCAGCAGCTTTGACGGTCAAAATCAGCCCCAGCATTTT; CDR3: CASSFDGQNQPQHF
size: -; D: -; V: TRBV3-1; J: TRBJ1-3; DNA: TGTGCCAGCAGCCAAGCCTCAGGGTCTAAAAGGGGAAACACCATATATTTT; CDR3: CASSQASGSKRGNTIYF
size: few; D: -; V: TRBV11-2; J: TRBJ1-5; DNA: TGTGCCAGCAGCTTACAGGGACAACTCACAGGTCAGCCCCAGCATTTT; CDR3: CASSLQGQLTGQPQHF
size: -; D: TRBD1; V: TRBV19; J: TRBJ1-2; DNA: TGTGCCAGTACCATCGGACAGGGGGACCTCTATGGCTACACCTTC; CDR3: CASTIGQGDLYGYTF
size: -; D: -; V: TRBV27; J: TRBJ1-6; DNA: TGTGCCAGCAAAGGGCGGGGGAGTTATAATTCACCCCTCCACTTT; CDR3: CASKGRGSYNSPLHF
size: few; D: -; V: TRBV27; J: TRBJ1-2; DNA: TGTGCCAGCAGTCTCCGTCGGGGAAGTGGCTACACCTTC; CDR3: CASSLRRGSGYTF
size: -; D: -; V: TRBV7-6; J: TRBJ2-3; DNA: TGTGCCAGCAGCTCGCGAGACACAGATACGCAGTATTTT; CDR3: CASSSRDTDTQYF
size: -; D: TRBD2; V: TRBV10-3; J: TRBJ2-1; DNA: TGTGCCATCTTTTCCGGGACTAGGGACAATGAGCAGTTCTTC; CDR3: CAIFSGTRDNEQFF
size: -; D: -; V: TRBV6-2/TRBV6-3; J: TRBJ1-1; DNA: TGTGCCAGCAGGACCAGGGTGGGGATTTCAGCTTTCTTT; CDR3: CASRTRVGISAFF
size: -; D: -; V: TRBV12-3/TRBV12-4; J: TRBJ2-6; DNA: TGTGCCAGCAGTTTAAGGGACTCTGGGGCCAACGTCCTGACTTTC; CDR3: CASSLRDSGANVLTF
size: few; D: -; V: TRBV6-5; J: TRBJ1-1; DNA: TGTGCCAGCAGTTTCGGACAGAGGAACACTGAAGCTTTCTTT; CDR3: CASSFGQRNTEAFF
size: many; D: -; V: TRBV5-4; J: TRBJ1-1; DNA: TGTGCCAGCAGCTGGGACCCCGGGGATGTAGCTTTCTTT; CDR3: CASSWDPGDVAFF
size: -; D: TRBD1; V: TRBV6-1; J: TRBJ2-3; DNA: TGTGCCAGCAGGCCCGGACAGGGACCAGATACGCAGTATTTT; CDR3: CASRPGQGPDTQYF
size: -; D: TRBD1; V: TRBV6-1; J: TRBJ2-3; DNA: TGTGCCAGCAGCCGACAGGGGTCAGATACGCAGTATTTT; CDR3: CASSRQGSDTQYF
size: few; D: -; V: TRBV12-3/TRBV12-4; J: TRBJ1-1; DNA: TGTGCCAGCAGTTTAGGAGGCGGGGGAAACACTGAAGCTTTCTTT; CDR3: CASSLGGGGNTEAFF
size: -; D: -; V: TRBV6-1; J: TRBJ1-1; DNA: TGTGCCAGCAGTGAAGGAGTAATGAACACTGAAGCTTTCTTT; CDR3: CASSEGVMNTEAFF
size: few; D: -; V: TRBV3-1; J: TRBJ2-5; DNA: TGTGCCAGCAGCCAAGATGGAGTAGCTAGGGAGACCCAGTACTTC; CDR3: CASSQDGVARETQYF
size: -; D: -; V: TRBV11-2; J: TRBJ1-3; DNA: TGTGCCAGCAGCTTCGGGGCCCTCTCTGGAAACACCATATATTTT; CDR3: CASSFGALSGNTIYF
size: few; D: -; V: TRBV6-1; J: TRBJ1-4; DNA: TGTGCCAGCAGAACTAAGACCGTCAATGAAAAACTGTTTTTT; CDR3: CASRTKTVNEKLFF
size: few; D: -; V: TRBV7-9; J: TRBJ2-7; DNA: TGTGCCAGCAGCCGGGACGGCTGGTACGAGCAGTACTTC; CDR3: CASSRDGWYEQYF
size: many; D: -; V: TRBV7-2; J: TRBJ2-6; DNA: TGTGCCAGTAAAACAGGGATGGGGGCCAACGTCCTGACTTTC; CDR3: CASKTGMGANVLTF
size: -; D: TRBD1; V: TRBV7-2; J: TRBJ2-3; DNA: TGTGCCAGCAGCTTGGGGACAGGGCTGGATACGCAGTATTTT; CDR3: CASSLGTGLDTQYF
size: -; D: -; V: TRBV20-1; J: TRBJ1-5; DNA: TGCAGTGCTCGGGATGGGACCTCAAATCAGCCCCAGCATTTT; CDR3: CSARDGTSNQPQHF
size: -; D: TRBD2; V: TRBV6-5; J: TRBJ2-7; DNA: TGTGCCAGCAGAGCGACTAGCGGGAGTTTGGCCTACGAGCAGTACTTC; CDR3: CASRATSGSLAYEQYF